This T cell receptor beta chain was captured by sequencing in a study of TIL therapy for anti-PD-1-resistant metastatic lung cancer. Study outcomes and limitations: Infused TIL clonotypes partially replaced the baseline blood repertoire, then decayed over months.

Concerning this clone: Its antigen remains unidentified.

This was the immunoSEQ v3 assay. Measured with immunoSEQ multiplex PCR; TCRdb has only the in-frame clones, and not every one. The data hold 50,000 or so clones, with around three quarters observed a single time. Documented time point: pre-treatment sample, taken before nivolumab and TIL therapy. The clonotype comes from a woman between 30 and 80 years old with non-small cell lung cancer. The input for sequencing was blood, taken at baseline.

CDR3 loop: CASNPGLRNTEAFF. The CDR3 DNA is TGTGCCAGCAACCCGGGGCTTCGGAACACTGAAGCTTTCTTT. The chain has TRBV19 and TRBJ1-1; D is possibly TRBD1 (5 bases). Germline V gives CDR1 LNHDA, CDR2 SQIVND (reference sequence). The CDR3 sequence is 14 residues long. V lost 9 bases to trimming and J lost 1 base, with 15 bases between them. Combining the CDR3 with reference TRBV19 and TRBJ1-1 gives the whole variable domain DGGITQSPKYLFRKEGQNVTLSCEQNLNHDAMYWYRQDPGQGLRLIYYSQIVNDFQKGDIAEGYSVSREKKESFPLTVTSAQKNPTAFYLCASNPGLRNTEAFFGQGTRLTVV.